This T cell receptor (beta chain) derives from a study of blood T cell repertoires in COVID-19. Overall study: The study drew acute and convalescent COVID-19 samples from the United States, Italy and Spain.

Measured with immunoSEQ multiplex PCR; TCRdb has only the in-frame clones, and not every one. The data show 350,000 to 500,000 clones, nearly 90% seen once. The V segment lost 6 bases and the J segment 9 bases; nucleotides outside the gene matches: 10. This CDR3 region has 15 residues. Germline CDR1 is MNHEY and CDR2 is SVGAGI. Residents of about two dozen US areas, aged roughly 18 to 95 years, made up the participants. The TCR comes from a woman aged 18-29 years who had been exposed to COVID-19. Sequencing input: PBMCs or T cells enriched from blood (not recorded which). The genes are TRBV6-5 and TRBJ1-6; 8 nucleotides align to TRBD1. CDR3 sequence: CASRPDRGDSSPLHF. For the CDR3, the DNA is TGTGCCAGCAGACCCGACAGGGGCGATAGTTCACCCCTCCACTTT.